The 17 T cell receptor beta chains below come from one sample, sequenced in a study of regulatory T cells in long-lasting Graves disease. Arm-PCR of CDR3 regions with iRepertoire HTBI primers generated TCR beta libraries. TCRdb fed the multiplex PCR reads into MiXCR, producing one record per CDR3 protein. Of 680,000 or so distinct CDR3 sequences in the sample, about 16% were seen once. Time point reported: newly diagnosed GD, antithyroid drugs for less than 3 months. The TCR library was made from RNA extracted from PBMCs. These same data were also listed under a study on T cells in Graves' hyperthyroidism and ophthalmopathy.

Specimen: peripheral blood mononuclear cells (PBMCs), collected at new diagnosis, from a patient treated with antithyroid drugs. The receptors were gathered from a woman in her twenties or thirties with Graves disease.

V is TRBV2 and J is TRBJ1-4, with D possibly being TRBD1 (6 bases). Trimming pared 2 bases from V and 7 bases from J, leaving 14 bases between. Germline V gene sequence: CDR1 SNHLY, CDR2 FYNNEI. The CDR3 has 15 residues. DNA of the CDR3: TGTGCCAGCAGTGAACTGGGGGCAGGAGGTGAAAAACTGTTTTTT. This translates into CASSELGAGGEKLFF.

This chain connects TRBV12-3 or TRBV12-4 to TRBJ2-5; D unclear. This CDR3 region has 14 residues. Trimming removed 7 bases from V and 0 bases from J, with 12 bases in between. The CDR3 spells CASTRNNYQETQYF. CDR3 sequence (DNA): TGTGCCAGCACCCGGAACAACTACCAAGAGACCCAGTACTTC.

Worth noting for this clonotype: This may be a read error, as it is one base from a much larger clone. The chain is built from TRBV27 and TRBJ2-5, with a weak D call TRBD1 (5 bases). The germline V gene encodes CDR1 MNHEY and CDR2 SMNVEV (reference sequence). The CDR3 consists of 13 residues. CDR3 DNA sequence: TGTGCCAGCAGTTACACAGGTTCGGAGACCCGGTACTTC. Translating gives CASSYTGSETRYF.

The chain employs TRBV20-1 and TRBJ1-2; unclear D gene. The CDR3 is made up of 14 amino acids. Germline V lookup: CDR1 DFQATT, CDR2 SNEGSKA (reference sequence). Trimming removed 1 base from V and 1 base from J, with 10 bases in between. CDR3 in amino acids: CSARVGNLNYGYTF. In DNA, the CDR3 is TGCAGTGCTAGAGTAGGGAACCTTAACTATGGCTACACCTTC.

This clonotype occurred many times. J is TRBJ2-1 and V is TRBV28, with 12 bases fitting TRBD2. Germline V gives CDR1 MDHEN, CDR2 SYDVKM. The V and J ends lost 5 bases and 6 bases, in that order; junction bases with no gene match: 2. The CDR3 length is 14 residues. CDR3 DNA sequence: TGTGCCAGCAGTAAGACTAGCGGGAGCAATGAGCAGTTCTTC. This codes for CASSKTSGSNEQFF.

This clonotype showed up many times. The chain is built from TRBV28 and TRBJ1-1; a possible D gene is TRBD1 (5 bases). This CDR3 region has 13 residues. Germline CDR1 is MDHEN and CDR2 is SYDVKM. V lost 6 bases and J 4 bases, leaving 12 bases between the germline ends. CDR3 residues: CASRTREPTEAFF. CDR3 coding DNA: TGTGCCAGCAGGACCAGGGAACCCACTGAAGCTTTCTTT.

Only a few counts were recorded for this clonotype. CDR3 bases: TGTGCCAGCAGCCTCGGACGAGGGCAGTTCTTC. Its protein product is CASSLGRGQFF. The chain joins TRBV3-1 to TRBJ2-1; D not certain. The CDR3 consists of 11 residues. Trimming took 4 bases from V and 12 from J, leaving 10 bases between them. The germline V gene encodes CDR1 LGHDT and CDR2 YNNKEL (reference sequence).

The chain uses TRBV28 and TRBJ1-5; D perhaps matches TRBD1 (5 bases). Trimming shortened V by 3 bases and J by 3 bases, and 12 bases separated the two germline ends. CDR1 and CDR2 (germline): MDHEN, SYDVKM. This CDR3 has 15 residues. CDR3 coding DNA: TGTGCCAGCAGTTTGGGGCAGTACCACAATCAGCCCCAGCATTTT. This encodes CASSLGQYHNQPQHF.

This clonotype came up many times. This chain joins TRBV28 and TRBJ1-6; TRBD1 matches at 9 bases. Trimming at V came to 6 bases and at J to 7 bases, leaving 7 bases not matched to a gene. Germline CDR1 MDHEN, CDR2 SYDVKM. The CDR3 covers 15 residues. CDR3 region: CASRRTGESNSPLHF. The CDR3 bases are TGTGCCAGCAGGCGGACAGGGGAGTCGAATTCACCCCTCCACTTT. The full variable domain, in which reference TRBV28 and TRBJ1-6 provide the parts outside the CDR3, is DVKVTQSSRYLVKRTGEKVFLECVQDMDHENMFWYRQDPGLGLRLIYFSYDVKMKEKGDIPEGYSVSREKKERFSLILESASTNQTSMYLCASRRTGESNSPLHFGNGTRLTVT.

This clonotype was picked up many times. The chain combines TRBV12-3 or TRBV12-4 with TRBJ2-3; no clear D. The CDR3 runs 15 residues. The V end lost 0 bases, the J end lost 4 bases, and 11 bases lay between the germline ends. The CDR3 spells CASSLAPEPPDTQYF. The CDR3 DNA reads as TGTGCCAGCAGTTTAGCCCCGGAGCCTCCAGATACGCAGTATTTT.

With regard to this clonotype: The junction shows a germline mismatch at one end, possibly a read error. The chain is built from TRBV3-1 and TRBJ1-1; a weak D match, TRBD1 (6 bases). Germline V CDR1 and CDR2: LGHDT, YNNKEL (reference sequence). This CDR3 comprises 14 residues. The CDR3 sequence: CASSQVQGNAEAFF. The DNA of the CDR3 is TGTGCCAGCAGCCAGGTCCAGGGGAACGCTGAAGCTTTCTTT.

This clonotype has only a few counts. The chain's CDR3 is CSASAPPSAPTYEQYF. CDR3 nucleotides: TGCAGTGCTAGCGCCCCGCCCAGCGCCCCAACCTACGAGCAGTACTTC. V gene TRBV20-1 combines with J gene TRBJ2-7; unclear D gene. Per germline, CDR1 DFQATT and CDR2 SNEGSKA (reference sequence). The CDR3 consists of 16 residues. The V and J ends lost 3 bases and 2 bases respectively, with 20 bases between them.

The rearrangement joins TRBV19 to TRBJ2-3; 8 nucleotides line up with TRBD2. From germline, CDR1 is LNHDA and CDR2 SQIVND (reference sequence). The CDR3 sequence is 13 residues long. V lost 7 bases, J lost 4 bases, and 4 bases stayed unmatched. CDR3 coding DNA: TGTGCCAGTACCAGGACTAGCTCAGATACGCAGTATTTT. Translation gives CASTRTSSDTQYF. Looking up the rest from reference TRBV19 and TRBJ2-3 gives the full variable domain: DGGITQSPKYLFRKEGQNVTLSCEQNLNHDAMYWYRQDPGQGLRLIYYSQIVNDFQKGDIAEGYSVSREKKESFPLTVTSAQKNPTAFYLCASTRTSSDTQYFGPGTRLTVL.

There are many counts of this clonotype. This chain links TRBV7-9 with TRBJ2-1; D gene unclear. Germline V gene sequence: CDR1 SEHNR, CDR2 FQNEAQ (reference sequence). The V and J ends lost 7 bases and 1 base respectively, with 8 bases between them. This CDR3 comprises 13 residues. The CDR3 loop reads CASTTGSYNEQFF. In DNA, the CDR3 is TGTGCCAGCACGACCGGGTCCTACAATGAGCAGTTCTTC.

This clonotype was found a few times. The chain employs TRBV5-1 and TRBJ2-1; TRBD1 matches 11 bases. The CDR3 is 16 residues long. Germline assignment: CDR1 SGHRS and CDR2 YFSETQ. Germline trimming cut 2 bases from V and 6 bases from J; bases unmatched to any gene: 7. CDR3 coding DNA: TGCGCCAGCAGCTTTCGCCGGGACAGGGGGGTCAATGAGCAGTTCTTC. As protein: CASSFRRDRGVNEQFF.

On this clonotype: A much larger clone is a single base away; this may be a read error. The final CDR3 position lacks the conserved phenylalanine or tryptophan, pointing to a likely read error. The J gene is TRBJ2-1, the V gene TRBV28; 8 bases match TRBD2. The trim removed 4 bases at V and 7 bases at J, leaving 12 bases unmatched. This CDR3 region has 16 residues. Germline assignment: CDR1 MDHEN and CDR2 SYDVKM. This CDR3 is CASSSTAGAIRNEQFY. The CDR3 DNA is TGTGCCAGCAGTTCGACAGCGGGAGCGATACGTAATGAGCAGTTCTAC.

This clonotype was observed many times. V usage is TRBV7-6 and J usage is TRBJ1-6; D possibly corresponds to TRBD1 (5 bases). CDR1 and CDR2 (germline): SGHVS, FNYEAQ. CDR3 length: 15 residues. V lost 1 base to trimming and J lost 11 bases, with 15 bases between them. The CDR3 protein is CASSLVGGTSTPLHF. The CDR3 DNA reads TGTGCCAGCAGCTTAGTAGGTGGGACCTCTACACCCCTCCACTTT.